Given below is one T cell receptor (beta chain) in context. The antigen is not known. This entry comes from a study of T cell repertoires in cytomegalovirus infection. The CDR3 covers 15 residues. V lost 4 bases and J lost 0; bases outside the gene matches: 6. The germline V gene encodes CDR1 LNHDA and CDR2 SQIVND (reference sequence). TCRdb recomputed calls from the reads with MiXCR, one row per CDR3 protein. This sample yields 45,000 to 55,000 distinct CDR3 sequences, of which roughly 19% are seen a single time; 40% to 65% belongs to the top ten. The sample consisted of CD8+ T cells from cultured PBMCs, taken from culture after CMV antigen stimulation. The sequence was obtained from a human donor in good health (CMV status not recorded). Some clones in this sample may be carry-over from other donors' samples. The chain joins TRBV19 to TRBJ2-7; 7 nucleotides align to TRBD1. The CDR3 DNA reads as TGTGCCAGTAGTACCGCAGGGGGTGTCTCCTACGAGCAGTACTTC. It translates to CASSTAGGVSYEQYF.